This T cell receptor (beta chain) was sequenced for a study of blood T cell repertoires in COVID-19. Turning to the study itself: Material from acute and convalescent COVID-19 was sourced from the United States, Italy and Spain.

Authors' data handling: Amplification of reference gene primers provided the estimated nucleated cell counts. Clones were sequenced by immunoSEQ multiplex PCR, and TCRdb holds only the in-frame ones, with some missing. V, J and clone size reflect that table, while D and trimming were determined from the DNA. The sample has around 80,000 clones, 75% to 85% seen once. J was trimmed by 1 base and V by 4 bases; bases with no gene match: 5. The CDR3 totals 15 residues. Germline V gene data show CDR1 as SEHNR and CDR2 as FQNEAQ (reference sequence). The sample consisted of peripheral blood. This receptor was identified in a woman older than 75 with acute or convalescent COVID-19. The chain is built from TRBV7-9 and TRBJ2-7; 9 bases line up with TRBD1. The CDR3 region is CASSSRDRVSYEQYF. The CDR3, as DNA: TGTGCCAGCAGCTCACGGGACAGGGTGTCCTACGAGCAGTACTTC.